This TCR beta chain was identified in a study of beta chain features in type 1 diabetes. V gave up 1 base and J gave up 4 bases, with 14 bases separating them. The germline CDR1 and CDR2 sequences are LNHNV and YYDKDF (reference sequence). This CDR3 spans 15 amino acids. Markers CD45RO/CCR7/CD25/CD127/CD95/CD27 served to sort CD4+ naive, central memory, regulatory and stem cell-like memory cells. Expressed TCRB transcripts were sequenced because the isolated RNA had all been reverse transcribed beforehand. The method was immunoSEQ multiplex PCR; TCRdb's version includes in-frame clones alone and lacks a portion of them. The data hold hundreds of thousands of clones, with 12% to 15% observed a single time.

This receptor was identified in a man under 40 in good health. The chain has TRBV15 and TRBJ2-7, with D perhaps TRBD2 (5 bases). The material sequenced was central memory CD4+ T cells from blood. CDR3 region: CATSRGASWEYEQYF. CDR3 coding DNA: TGTGCCACCAGCAGAGGGGCCAGTTGGGAGTACGAGCAGTACTTC.